The next 22 T cell receptor beta chains were all read from a single sample in a study of early stage breast cancer tumors. The table came from immunoSEQ multiplex PCR; TCRdb's copy has only in-frame clones and leaves some out. There are about 5,400 clones in the sample; around 68% occur only once, and approximately 8.9% lies in the top ten. The specimen was breast tumor tissue. Source of these receptors: a person in their sixties or seventies with breast cancer.

This clone appeared a few times. This chain connects TRBV4-2 to TRBJ2-7; D gene ambiguous. Trimming pared 4 bases from V and 2 bases from J, leaving 12 bases between. CDR1 and CDR2 from the germline V gene are LGHNA and YNFKEQ. CDR3 length: 14 residues. The CDR3: CASSPNRGAYEQYF. CDR3 DNA sequence: TGTGCCAGCAGCCCGAATCGTGGGGCCTACGAGCAGTACTTC.

The chain joins TRBV11-2 to TRBJ1-4; possibly TRBD1 for D (5 bases). V was cut by 0 bases and J by 4 bases, with 12 bases left in between. Germline CDR1 is SGHAT and CDR2 is FQNNGV. This CDR3 contains 16 residues. CDR3 in amino acids: CASSLDQGRYNEKLFF. In DNA, the CDR3 is TGTGCCAGCAGCTTAGATCAGGGCAGATATAATGAAAAACTGTTTTTT.

The chain couples TRBV5-8 to TRBJ2-5; 9 bases align to TRBD2. J was trimmed by 2 bases and V by 0 bases; bases with no gene match: 11. The germline CDR1 and CDR2 sequences are SGHTS and YDEGEE. This CDR3 comprises 18 residues. The CDR3 coding sequence is TGTGCCAGCAGCTTGGTCCTAGCGGGAACCTCGATTCAAGAGACCCAGTACTTC. It is translated as CASSLVLAGTSIQETQYF.

The rearrangement joins TRBV11-3 to TRBJ2-3, with 9 bases that match TRBD2. The CDR3 is 15 amino acids. Germline V gene sequence: CDR1 SGHNT, CDR2 YENEEA. Germline trimming cut 1 base from V and 4 bases from J; bases unmatched to any gene: 3. CDR3 region: CASSLGLAGSDTQYF. Here the CDR3 DNA reads TGTGCCAGCAGCTTAGGCCTAGCGGGGTCAGATACGCAGTATTTT.

This rearrangement joins TRBV27 to TRBJ2-3; weak D call: TRBD2 (7 bases). This CDR3 has 16 amino acids. In germline, CDR1 is MNHEY, CDR2 SMNVEV (reference sequence). V lost 2 bases and J lost 3, with 15 bases in between. The CDR3 loop is CASSLMGGRVTDTQYF. The CDR3 nucleotides are TGTGCCAGCAGTTTAATGGGGGGGCGTGTAACAGATACGCAGTATTTT.

The J gene is TRBJ1-1, the V gene TRBV6-5; possible D gene TRBD1, 6 bases. CDR1 MNHEY and CDR2 SVGAGI come from the germline V gene. The ends were cut back, 8 bases at V and 6 bases at J, with 19 bases in the middle. The CDR3 covers 14 residues. This CDR3 is CASRGATVLPEAFF. CDR3 in DNA: TGTGCCAGCCGGGGGGCCACAGTTTTGCCTGAAGCTTTCTTT.

This clone was recorded only once. This chain links TRBV19 with TRBJ1-5; D is unresolved. Germline V lookup: CDR1 LNHDA, CDR2 SQIVND (reference sequence). Trimming pared 1 base from V and 1 base from J, leaving 8 bases between. CDR3 length: 15 residues. This CDR3 reads CASSIGWQSNQPQHF. The CDR3 DNA reads as TGTGCCAGTAGTATAGGGTGGCAGAGCAATCAGCCCCAGCATTTT.

This clone has a handful of counts. This chain links TRBV5-6 with TRBJ2-7; D remains ambiguous. Trimming pared 4 bases from V and 1 base from J, leaving 9 bases between. The CDR3 covers 13 residues. Per the germline V gene, CDR1 is SGHDT and CDR2 is YYEEEE. CDR3 DNA: TGTGCCAGCAGCAAAATCTGGTCCTACGAGCAGTACTTC. Translating gives CASSKIWSYEQYF.

This chain uses TRBV11-3 with TRBJ2-3; D gene uncertain. CDR3 length: 13 amino acids. Germline values: CDR1 SGHNT, CDR2 YENEEA. The V and J ends lost 5 bases and 4 bases respectively, with 10 bases between them. The CDR3 bases are TGTGCCAGCAGCCCGGAGTGGTCAGATACGCAGTATTTT. It encodes CASSPEWSDTQYF.

The gene calls are TRBV30 and TRBJ2-7; possibly TRBD1 for D (6 bases). Germline assignment: CDR1 GTSNPN and CDR2 SVGIG (reference sequence). V was clipped by 3 bases and J by 1 base, with 7 bases between them. CDR3 length: 12 residues. The CDR3 spells CAWRTGSYEQYF. The CDR3 nucleotides are TGTGCCTGGAGGACAGGATCCTACGAGCAGTACTTC.

This sequence joins TRBV5-1 and TRBJ2-4; 14 bases agree with TRBD2. Trimming removed 3 bases from V and 4 bases from J; junction bases left unmatched: 3. The CDR3 contains 16 residues. In germline, CDR1 is SGHRS, CDR2 YFSETQ. The CDR3 coding sequence is TGCGCCAGCAGCTGGGGGACTAGCGGGGGAAAAAACATTCAGTACTTC. The encoded protein is CASSWGTSGGKNIQYF.

V usage is TRBV15 and J usage is TRBJ1-1; D is unresolved. Germline values: CDR1 LNHNV, CDR2 YYDKDF (reference sequence). CDR3 length equals 16 residues. V dropped 0 bases and J dropped 0 bases, with 11 bases sitting between them. The CDR3 here is CATSRDYSGVNTEAFF. CDR3 in DNA: TGTGCCACCAGCAGAGATTACAGTGGAGTGAACACTGAAGCTTTCTTT.

This clone was observed a handful of times. The V and J genes are TRBV6-5 and TRBJ1-5; D gene unclear. The CDR3 has 11 residues. The V end lost 9 bases, the J end lost 7 bases, and 10 bases lay between the germline ends. Germline loops: CDR1 MNHEY, CDR2 SVGAGI. The CDR3 loop reads CASGVKQPQHF. Written as DNA, the CDR3 is TGTGCCAGTGGGGTGAAGCAGCCCCAGCATTTT.

The chain joins TRBV11-2 to TRBJ2-7, with D unclear. The ends were cut back, 9 bases at V and 2 bases at J, with 17 bases in the middle. The CDR3 contains 14 residues. CDR1 is SGHAT, CDR2 FQNNGV, per germline. CDR3 in DNA: TGTGCCAGTCAGACCTCGGTAGACACCTACGAGCAGTACTTC. This gives the protein CASQTSVDTYEQYF.

V usage is TRBV11-3 and J usage is TRBJ2-7; 13 nucleotides align to TRBD2. CDR1 and CDR2 (germline): SGHNT, YENEEA. Losses at the gene ends were 3 bases for V and 3 bases for J; bases not matched to a gene: 11. The CDR3 runs to 18 residues. The CDR3 DNA reads as TGTGCCAGCAGCTTGTATGGACTAGCGGGAGATTATTTCTACGAGCAGTACTTC. Its translation is CASSLYGLAGDYFYEQYF.

V and J are TRBV5-1 and TRBJ2-2; D uncertain. With 0 bases removed from V and 3 bases from J, the gap between germline ends came to 0 bases. The CDR3 contains 12 residues. CDR1 and CDR2 (germline): SGHRS, YFSETQ. The CDR3 is CASSLDTGELFF. CDR3 DNA sequence: TGCGCCAGCAGCTTGGACACCGGGGAGCTGTTTTTT.

The chain couples TRBV9 to TRBJ1-5; D ambiguous. Trimming shortened V by 0 bases and J by 2 bases, and 9 bases separated the two germline ends. In germline, CDR1 is SGDLS, CDR2 YYNGEE. The CDR3 loop spans 15 amino acids. CDR3: CASSVDGEGNQPQHF. CDR3 in DNA: TGTGCCAGCAGCGTAGACGGTGAGGGCAATCAGCCCCAGCATTTT.

This clone showed up just a few times. The V gene is TRBV2, the J gene TRBJ1-5; the match to TRBD1 covers 7 bases. The CDR3 sequence is 15 residues long. Trimming removed 0 bases from V and 6 bases from J; junction bases left unmatched: 5. Germline loops: CDR1 SNHLY, CDR2 FYNNEI. The CDR3 is CASSEARQGTQPQHF. For the CDR3, the DNA is TGTGCCAGCAGTGAAGCGAGACAGGGAACTCAGCCCCAGCATTTT.

This clone was counted between two and nine times. The chain combines TRBV5-1 with TRBJ2-1, with D perhaps matching TRBD2 (5 bases). Germline V gene data show CDR1 as SGHRS and CDR2 as YFSETQ. This CDR3 comprises 16 residues. V was trimmed by 3 bases and J by 2 bases, leaving 15 bases between them. The CDR3 sequence is CASSSSGGGTYNEQFF. The DNA for the CDR3 is TGCGCCAGCAGCTCCTCTGGAGGTGGGACCTACAATGAGCAGTTCTTC.

In its sample, this clone was seen once. The chain joins TRBV6-5 to TRBJ2-1; D ambiguous. Germline V gene sequence: CDR1 MNHEY, CDR2 SVGAGI. The ends were cut back, 0 bases at V and 2 bases at J, with 11 bases in the middle. The CDR3 is made up of 16 amino acids. CDR3 in amino acids: CASSYSSLPPYNEQFF. The DNA of the CDR3 is TGTGCCAGCAGTTACTCGAGCCTACCCCCCTACAATGAGCAGTTCTTC.

The chain has TRBV9 and TRBJ1-1; D not certain. The CDR3 loop spans 13 amino acids. The germline V gene has CDR1 SGDLS and CDR2 YYNGEE. The V and J ends lost 1 base and 1 base respectively, with 5 bases between them. The CDR3 sequence is CASSVWGNTEAFF. The CDR3 nucleotides read TGTGCCAGCAGCGTATGGGGGAACACTGAAGCTTTCTTT.

The rearrangement uses TRBV18 and TRBJ1-2, with D possibly TRBD1 on 5 matching bases. The CDR3 consists of 14 residues. The germline V gene encodes CDR1 KGHSH and CDR2 LQKENI. The germline V and J ends were trimmed by 3 bases and 6 bases, with 14 bases remaining between them. DNA for the CDR3: TGTGCCAGCTCACCCTGGGACGATTTGAATGGCTACACCTTC. It codes for CASSPWDDLNGYTF.